This entry describes one T cell receptor beta chain. Its antigen is as yet unknown. This sample was included in a study of shared clonotypes between healthy human individuals. General observations from the study: Rarefaction indicated that sorted-subset sequencing remained incomplete although depth was large.

Using immunoSEQ multiplex PCR, the repertoire was profiled, and TCRdb retains in-frame clones only, with some absent. The data contain approximately 2.5 million clones, 93% of them singletons. Adult donors, all healthy and HIV-negative, had no recent acute infections or vaccinations. Sequencing used naive CD4+ T cells from PBMCs. Subset indicated: CD45RA+ positively selected. This TCR came from a young man in good health. Some clones in this sample may be carry-over from other donors' samples.

The CDR3 sequence: CASSLQGGTEKLFF. CDR3 bases: TGCGCCAGCAGTTTACAGGGTGGTACTGAAAAACTGTTTTTT. The J gene is TRBJ1-4, the V gene TRBV5-1; a weak D match, TRBD1 (6 bases). V lost 5 bases and J lost 7, with 15 bases in between. This CDR3 contains 14 residues. Germline assignment: CDR1 SGHRS and CDR2 YFSETQ.